Shown below are 28 T cell receptor beta chains from a single sample sequenced in a study of shared clonotypes between healthy human individuals. Clones were sequenced by immunoSEQ multiplex PCR, and TCRdb holds only the in-frame ones, with some missing. The table lists roughly 500,000 clones, approximately 79% of them singletons, with 10% to 15% in the top ten. The sequenced sample was PBMCs. These receptor sequences come from a woman aged 40 to 50 in good health. Some clones in this sample may be carry-over from other donors' samples.

The chain links TRBV29-1 to TRBJ2-2; 13 bases are shared with TRBD2. This CDR3 has 15 amino acids. Germline V lookup: CDR1 SQVTM, CDR2 ANQGSEA. V shed 5 bases and J 7 bases; nucleotides not matched to a gene: 7. The CDR3 DNA sequence: TGCAGCGTTAGGGGACTAGCGGGAAAAGTCGGGGAGCTGTTTTTT. Its protein product is CSVRGLAGKVGELFF.

The V and J genes are TRBV19 and TRBJ2-1, with TRBD1 matching 10 bases. The length of the CDR3 is 19 residues. From germline, CDR1 is LNHDA and CDR2 SQIVND (reference sequence). The ends lost 6 bases at V and 4 bases at J; junction bases unmatched: 18. The DNA of the CDR3 is TGTGCCAGTAGATCTGGACAGGGGGGTACTACATCTTTATACAATGAGCAGTTCTTC. It specifies CASRSGQGGTTSLYNEQFF.

The table lists this clone with a few counts. The chain is built from TRBV11-3 and TRBJ1-1; 7 bases match TRBD1. CDR1 is SGHNT and CDR2 is YENEEA in the germline V gene. V was clipped by 2 bases and J by 3 bases; unmatched bases: 0. The CDR3 is 13 amino acids. The CDR3 DNA reads as TGTGCCAGCAGCTTACAGGGGGACACTGAAGCTTTCTTT. Encoded protein: CASSLQGDTEAFF.

This clone came up a few times. The chain carries TRBV7-3 and TRBJ2-1; 8 positions agree with TRBD2. CDR3 length: 16 amino acids. J was trimmed by 5 bases and V by 2 bases; bases with no gene match: 8. Germline V gives CDR1 SGHTA, CDR2 FQGTGA. Written as DNA, the CDR3 is TGTGCCAGCAGCTTAGTTCCAGCGGGGGACGACAATGAGCAGTTCTTC. Protein sequence: CASSLVPAGDDNEQFF.

The chain links TRBV6-6 to TRBJ2-1; a weak D match, TRBD2 (5 bases). Germline CDR1 and CDR2: MNHNY and SVGAGI (reference sequence). V was pared by 4 bases and J by 2 bases, with 12 bases between. The CDR3 contains 15 residues. CDR3 residues: CASSSGLKTYNEQFF. As DNA, the CDR3 is TGTGCCAGCAGTTCCGGACTGAAAACCTACAATGAGCAGTTCTTC.

Turning to this clone: One end of the junction varies from germline; a read error may be responsible. V and J are TRBV10-3 and TRBJ2-7; TRBD2 is a possible D gene (5 bases). Germline CDR1 reads ENHRY; CDR2 reads SYGVKD. CDR3 length equals 15 residues. The CDR3 DNA sequence: TGTGCCAGCAGTGAAGTAGGGAGAAACTCCTACGAGCAGTACTTC. This sequence encodes CASSEVGRNSYEQYF.

J is TRBJ2-1 and V is TRBV7-9, with a tentative D call TRBD2 (7 bases). Germline V gives CDR1 SEHNR, CDR2 FQNEAQ (reference sequence). Trimming removed 7 bases at V and 9 bases at J, with 22 bases between. The CDR3 length is 15 residues. CDR3 in DNA: TGTGCCAGCATAGAAGCGGGACTAACGGGGGCTGAGCAGTTCTTC. Translation: CASIEAGLTGAEQFF.

As DNA, the CDR3 is TGTGCCAGCAGCCGAACCCGGACTACTAGCACAGATACGCAGTATTTT. Translation gives CASSRTRTTSTDTQYF. The chain has TRBV11-2 and TRBJ2-3, with D possibly matching TRBD2 (6 bases). Germline V gene data show CDR1 as SGHAT and CDR2 as FQNNGV. The CDR3 contains 16 residues. V lost 5 bases to trimming and J lost 0 bases, with 15 bases between them.

V gene TRBV5-4 combines with J gene TRBJ2-2; unclear D gene. The CDR3 contains 14 residues. Trimming stripped 0 bases from V and 0 bases from J, with 3 bases between. Germline CDR1 reads SGHNT; CDR2 reads YYREEE (reference sequence). This CDR3 is CASSLDTNTGELFF. As DNA, the CDR3 is TGTGCCAGCAGCTTGGATACGAACACCGGGGAGCTGTTTTTT.

Here the CDR3 reads CASSRLAGSYEQYF. Here the CDR3 DNA reads TGTGCCAGTAGTAGACTAGCGGGGAGCTACGAGCAGTACTTC. This chain joins TRBV19 and TRBJ2-7, with 11 bases fitting TRBD2. The CDR3 runs 14 residues. Germline CDR1 and CDR2: LNHDA and SQIVND (reference sequence). V shed 4 bases and J 3 bases; nucleotides not matched to a gene: 2.

The V call is TRBV6-1, the J call TRBJ2-7; perhaps TRBD1 as D (7 bases). Germline-derived CDR1 and CDR2 are MNHNS and SASEGT. This CDR3 region has 13 residues. V lost 8 bases and J 2 bases, leaving 13 bases between the germline ends. The CDR3 protein is CASVDREAYEQYF. DNA of the CDR3: TGTGCCAGCGTAGACAGGGAGGCCTACGAGCAGTACTTC.

This clone occurred a few times. This rearrangement joins TRBV7-2 to TRBJ2-3; D not certain. Germline lookup yields CDR1 SGHTA and CDR2 FQGNSA. V was cut by 5 bases and J by 2 bases, with 11 bases left in between. The CDR3 consists of 14 residues. The CDR3 here is CASSPDVNTDTQYF. The DNA for the CDR3 is TGTGCCAGCAGCCCAGATGTCAACACAGATACGCAGTATTTT.

The chain combines TRBV28 with TRBJ2-5, with 8 bases fitting TRBD1. The trim removed 5 bases at V and 2 bases at J, leaving 7 bases unmatched. Germline V lookup: CDR1 MDHEN, CDR2 SYDVKM. The CDR3 length is 15 residues. The CDR3 coding sequence is TGTGCCAGCAGTCCCGCCGGGACAGGACAAGAGACCCAGTACTTC. It encodes CASSPAGTGQETQYF.

This clone appeared a few times. In the same sample, other DNA sequences code for this CDR3. The chain employs TRBV27 and TRBJ2-2, with D perhaps matching TRBD1 (5 bases). The CDR3 length is 12 residues. Trimming removed 8 bases at V and 2 bases at J, with 6 bases between. Looked up from germline, CDR1 is MNHEY and CDR2 is SMNVEV (reference sequence). CDR3 amino acids: CASQGNTGELFF. CDR3 nucleotide sequence: TGTGCCAGCCAGGGTAACACCGGGGAGCTGTTTTTT.

Only a few counts were recorded for this clone. The V call is TRBV7-3, the J call TRBJ2-1; the match to TRBD2 covers 7 bases. CDR3 size: 14 residues. After removal of 5 bases from V and 8 bases from J, the junction contained 9 bases not matched to a gene. Germline V gives CDR1 SGHTA, CDR2 FQGTGA. In nucleotides, the CDR3 is TGTGCCAGCAGCCTCCAAGGACTAGGCGATGAGCAGTTCTTC. This gives the protein CASSLQGLGDEQFF.

The chain is built from TRBV7-8 and TRBJ2-1; weak D call: TRBD2 (5 bases). The CDR3 totals 15 residues. Per germline, CDR1 SGHVS and CDR2 FQNEAQ. Trimming stripped 1 base from V and 6 bases from J, with 13 bases between. CDR3: CASSLGSLAGNEQFF. CDR3 nucleotides: TGTGCCAGCAGCTTAGGGTCTCTCGCGGGCAATGAGCAGTTCTTC. The whole variable domain, filled in from reference TRBV7-8 and TRBJ2-1, reads GAGVSQSPRYKVAKRGQDVALRCDPISGHVSLFWYQQALGQGPEFLTYFQNEAQLDKSGLPSDRFFAERPEGSVSTLKIQRTQQEDSAVYLCASSLGSLAGNEQFFGPGTRLTVL.

The chain is built from TRBV28 and TRBJ1-5, with 10 bases lining up with TRBD1. CDR3 size: 14 residues. The V gene's germline CDR1 is MDHEN and CDR2 SYDVKM. V was pared by 5 bases and J by 6 bases, with 4 bases of the junction left unmatched. Here the CDR3 reads CASSGTGVGQPQHF. CDR3 in DNA: TGTGCCAGCAGTGGGACAGGGGTTGGTCAGCCCCAGCATTTT.

V is TRBV19 and J is TRBJ2-3, with TRBD2 matching over 7 bases. Trimming cost V 6 bases and J 4 bases; bases outside gene matches: 13. This CDR3 comprises 16 residues. The germline V gene has CDR1 LNHDA and CDR2 SQIVND (reference sequence). In DNA form, the CDR3 reads TGTGCCAGTAGGCCTCTCCGGGGAGGGAGTTCAGATACGCAGTATTTT. This translates into CASRPLRGGSSDTQYF. The entire variable domain, with the rest obtained from reference TRBV19 and TRBJ2-3, is as follows: DGGITQSPKYLFRKEGQNVTLSCEQNLNHDAMYWYRQDPGQGLRLIYYSQIVNDFQKGDIAEGYSVSREKKESFPLTVTSAQKNPTAFYLCASRPLRGGSSDTQYFGPGTRLTVL.

Concerning this clone: The identical CDR3 is also encoded by other nucleotide sequences in the sample. The rearrangement uses TRBV7-6 and TRBJ2-1; 13 bases are a match to TRBD2. V lost 4 bases and J lost 6; bases outside the gene matches: 6. The CDR3 spans 16 residues. Germline CDR1 is SGHVS and CDR2 is FNYEAQ. In DNA form, the CDR3 reads TGTGCCAGCAGCTCGGGCGGACTAGCGGGAGTCAATGAGCAGTTCTTC. Protein product: CASSSGGLAGVNEQFF.

CDR3 DNA sequence: TGTGCCAGCAGCTTTATGACGCGCCTTAACACCGGGGAGCTGTTTTTT. This gives the protein CASSFMTRLNTGELFF. V usage is TRBV7-2 and J usage is TRBJ2-2; D gene ambiguous. CDR3 length: 16 amino acids. Germline loops: CDR1 SGHTA, CDR2 FQGNSA. Trimming took 3 bases from V and 2 from J, leaving 13 bases between them.

V usage is TRBV6-6 and J usage is TRBJ1-5; possible D gene TRBD1, 6 bases. This CDR3 is 14 amino acids long. Between the trimmed V and J ends, which lost 6 bases and 9 bases, there was a span of 18 bases. In germline, CDR1 is MNHNY, CDR2 SVGAGI (reference sequence). In nucleotides, the CDR3 is TGTGCCAGCAGCTTTGACAGGACGGGGGGGCCCCAGCATTTT. It yields the protein CASSFDRTGGPQHF.

This clone was observed a handful of times. V gene TRBV6-1 combines with J gene TRBJ1-2; a weak D match, TRBD1 (5 bases). V was shortened by 2 bases and J by 7 bases, with 14 bases between the two germline ends. Germline loops: CDR1 MNHNS, CDR2 SASEGT. This CDR3 has 14 amino acids. In nucleotides, the CDR3 is TGTGCCAGCAGTGAATTGGCAGGGACGGGTGGCTACACCTTC. Its protein is CASSELAGTGGYTF.

V usage is TRBV9 and J usage is TRBJ2-6; D is ambiguous. The CDR3 has 16 residues. V gave up 0 bases and J gave up 2 bases, with 9 bases separating them. Germline V gene data show CDR1 as SGDLS and CDR2 as YYNGEE. This CDR3 reads CASSVVGSAGANVLTF. CDR3 DNA: TGTGCCAGCAGCGTAGTCGGGTCAGCTGGGGCCAACGTCCTGACTTTC.

The chain couples TRBV6-6 to TRBJ1-1; possibly TRBD1 for D (5 bases). Germline V lookup: CDR1 MNHNY, CDR2 SVGAGI (reference sequence). The V gene lost 2 bases and the J gene lost 5 bases, with 15 bases spanning the gap. The CDR3 consists of 15 residues. This chain's CDR3 is CASSYRGPRETEAFF. In nucleotides, the CDR3 is TGTGCCAGCAGTTACAGGGGCCCCAGGGAAACTGAAGCTTTCTTT.

This clone was seen only a few times. One end of the junction varies from germline; a read error may be responsible. This chain joins TRBV7-2 and TRBJ2-2; tentatively, D is TRBD1 (6 bases). The CDR3 has 14 residues. Germline V gene lookup returns CDR1 SGHTA and CDR2 FQGNSA. This CDR3 is CASSLGGQPRELFF. The CDR3 bases are TGTGCCAGCAGTTTAGGGGGTCAGCCGAGAGAGCTGTTTTTT.

V is TRBV28 and J is TRBJ2-7; possible D gene TRBD2, 5 bases. V was shortened by 4 bases and J by 0 bases, with 16 bases between the two germline ends. CDR1 is MDHEN, CDR2 SYDVKM, per germline. This CDR3 has 16 residues. The CDR3 sequence is CASSYGVGVSSYEQYF. CDR3 DNA sequence: TGTGCCAGCAGTTATGGGGTGGGAGTTAGCTCCTACGAGCAGTACTTC.

V usage is TRBV6-5 and J usage is TRBJ1-6; 10 bases fit TRBD1. The J segment lost 5 bases and the V segment lost 6 bases, leaving 4 bases of the junction unmatched. This CDR3 has 15 amino acids. Germline V gene sequence: CDR1 MNHEY, CDR2 SVGAGI. CDR3 in DNA: TGTGCCAGCAGCCGGACAGGGGGAAATAATTCACCCCTCCACTTT. Translation gives CASSRTGGNNSPLHF.

The rearrangement links TRBV15 to TRBJ1-3; D call uncertain. CDR1 and CDR2 (germline): LNHNV, YYDKDF (reference sequence). CDR3 length equals 15 residues. V was cut by 4 bases and J by 0 bases, with 10 bases left in between. CDR3 region: CATSTRTDSGNTIYF. CDR3 bases: TGTGCCACCAGCACCCGGACGGACTCTGGAAACACCATATATTTT.